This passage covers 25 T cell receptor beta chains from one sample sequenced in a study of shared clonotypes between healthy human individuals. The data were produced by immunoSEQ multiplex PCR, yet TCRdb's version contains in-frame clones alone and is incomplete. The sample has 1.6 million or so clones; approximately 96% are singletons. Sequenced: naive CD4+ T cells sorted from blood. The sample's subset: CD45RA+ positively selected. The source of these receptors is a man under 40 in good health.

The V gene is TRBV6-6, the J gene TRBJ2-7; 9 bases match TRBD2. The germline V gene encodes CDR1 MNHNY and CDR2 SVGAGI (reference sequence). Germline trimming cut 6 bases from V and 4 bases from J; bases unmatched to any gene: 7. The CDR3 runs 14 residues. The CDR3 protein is CASSTGLAGYEQYF. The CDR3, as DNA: TGTGCCAGCAGCACGGGGCTAGCGGGGTACGAGCAGTACTTC.

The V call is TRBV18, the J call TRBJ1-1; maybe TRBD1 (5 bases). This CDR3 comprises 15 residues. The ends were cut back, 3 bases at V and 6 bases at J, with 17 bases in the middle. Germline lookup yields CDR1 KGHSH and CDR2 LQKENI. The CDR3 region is CASSPLPRDGAEAFF. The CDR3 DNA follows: TGTGCCAGCTCACCTCTACCTAGGGACGGGGCTGAAGCTTTCTTT.

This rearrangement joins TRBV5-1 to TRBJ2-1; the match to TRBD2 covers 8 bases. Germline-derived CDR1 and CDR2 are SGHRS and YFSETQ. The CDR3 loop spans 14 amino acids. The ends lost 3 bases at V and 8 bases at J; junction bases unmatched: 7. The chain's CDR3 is CASSSTSGNDEQFF. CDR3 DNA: TGCGCCAGCAGCTCCACTAGCGGTAACGATGAGCAGTTCTTC.

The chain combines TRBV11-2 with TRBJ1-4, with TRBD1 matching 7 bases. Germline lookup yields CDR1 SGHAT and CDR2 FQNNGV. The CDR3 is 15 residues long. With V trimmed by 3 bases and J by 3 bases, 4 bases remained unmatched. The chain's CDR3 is CASSFNRGSNEKLFF. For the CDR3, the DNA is TGTGCCAGCAGCTTCAACAGGGGATCTAATGAAAAACTGTTTTTT.

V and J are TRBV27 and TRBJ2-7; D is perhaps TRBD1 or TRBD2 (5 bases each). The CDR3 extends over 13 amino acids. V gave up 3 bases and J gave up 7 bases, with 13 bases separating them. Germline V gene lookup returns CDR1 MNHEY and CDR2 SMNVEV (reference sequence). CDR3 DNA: TGTGCCAGCAGTTTCGCAGGGAGTCGGGAGCAGTACTTC. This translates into CASSFAGSREQYF.

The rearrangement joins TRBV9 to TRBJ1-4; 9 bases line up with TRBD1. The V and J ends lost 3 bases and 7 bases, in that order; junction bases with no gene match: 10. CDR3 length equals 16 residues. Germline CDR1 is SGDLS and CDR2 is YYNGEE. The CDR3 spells CASSGGGTGRFEKLFF. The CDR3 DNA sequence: TGTGCCAGCAGCGGGGGTGGGACAGGGCGATTTGAAAAACTGTTTTTT.

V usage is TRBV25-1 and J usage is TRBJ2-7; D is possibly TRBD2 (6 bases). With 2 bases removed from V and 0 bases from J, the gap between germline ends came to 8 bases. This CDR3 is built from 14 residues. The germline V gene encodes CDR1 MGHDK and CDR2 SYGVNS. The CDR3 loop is CASSEDGGSYEQYF. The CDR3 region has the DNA TGTGCCAGCAGTGAAGACGGGGGCTCCTACGAGCAGTACTTC.

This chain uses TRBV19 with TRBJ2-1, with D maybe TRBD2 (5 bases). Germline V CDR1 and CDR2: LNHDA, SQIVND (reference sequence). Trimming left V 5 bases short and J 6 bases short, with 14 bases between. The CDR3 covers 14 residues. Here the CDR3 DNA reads TGTGCCAGTAGTCCGCGGGCAGGTTTCAATGAGCAGTTCTTC. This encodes CASSPRAGFNEQFF.

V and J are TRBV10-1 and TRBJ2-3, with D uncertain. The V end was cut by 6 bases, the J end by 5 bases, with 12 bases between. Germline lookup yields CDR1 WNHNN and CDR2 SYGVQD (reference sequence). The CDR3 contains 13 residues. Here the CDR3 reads CASRRGLEDTQYF. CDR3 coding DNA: TGCGCCAGCAGGCGAGGCCTGGAAGATACGCAGTATTTT.

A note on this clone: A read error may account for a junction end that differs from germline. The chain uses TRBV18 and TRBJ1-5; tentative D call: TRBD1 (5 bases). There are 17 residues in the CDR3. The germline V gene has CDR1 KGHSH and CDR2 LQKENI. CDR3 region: CASSPQDGGTGNQPQHF. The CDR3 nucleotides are TGTGCCAGCTCACCCCAGGACGGGGGAACGGGGAATCAACCCCAGCATTTT.

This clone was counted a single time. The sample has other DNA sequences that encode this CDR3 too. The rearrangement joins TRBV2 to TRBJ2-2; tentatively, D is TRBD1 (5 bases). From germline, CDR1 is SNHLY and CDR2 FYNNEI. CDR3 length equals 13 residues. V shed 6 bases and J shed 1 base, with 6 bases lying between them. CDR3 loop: CASSGQNTGELFF. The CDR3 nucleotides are TGTGCCAGCAGCGGACAGAACACCGGGGAGCTGTTTTTT. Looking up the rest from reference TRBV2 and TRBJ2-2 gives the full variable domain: EPEVTQTPSHQVTQMGQEVILRCVPISNHLYFYWYRQILGQKVEFLVSFYNNEISEKSEIFDDQFSVERPDGSNFTLKIRSTKLEDSAMYFCASSGQNTGELFFGEGSRLTVL.

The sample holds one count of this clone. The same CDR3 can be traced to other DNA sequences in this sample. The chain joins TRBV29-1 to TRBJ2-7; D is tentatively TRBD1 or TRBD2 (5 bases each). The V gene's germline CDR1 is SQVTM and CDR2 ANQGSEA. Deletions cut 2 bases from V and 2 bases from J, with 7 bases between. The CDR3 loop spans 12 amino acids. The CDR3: CSVEQGPYEQYF. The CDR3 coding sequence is TGCAGCGTTGAACAGGGACCCTACGAGCAGTACTTC.

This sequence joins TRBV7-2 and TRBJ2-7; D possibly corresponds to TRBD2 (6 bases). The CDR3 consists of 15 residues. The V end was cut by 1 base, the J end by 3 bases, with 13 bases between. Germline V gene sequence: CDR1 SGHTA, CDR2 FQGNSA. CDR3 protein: CASSLGGGTLYEQYF. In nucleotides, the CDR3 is TGTGCCAGCAGCTTAGGGGGCGGGACCCTCTACGAGCAGTACTTC.

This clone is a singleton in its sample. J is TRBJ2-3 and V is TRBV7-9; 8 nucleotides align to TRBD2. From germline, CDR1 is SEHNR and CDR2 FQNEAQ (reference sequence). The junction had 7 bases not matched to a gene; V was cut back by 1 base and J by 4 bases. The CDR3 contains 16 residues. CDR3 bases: TGTGCCAGCAGCTTAGGAGCGGGAGCCCCGGCAGATACGCAGTATTTT. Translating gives CASSLGAGAPADTQYF.

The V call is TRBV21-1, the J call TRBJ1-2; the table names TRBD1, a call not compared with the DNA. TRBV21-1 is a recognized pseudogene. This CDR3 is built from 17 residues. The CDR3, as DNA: TGTGCCAGCAGCAAAACCCCGCTCAGGACAGTAATATATGGCTACACCTTC. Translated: CASSKTPLRTVIYGYTF.

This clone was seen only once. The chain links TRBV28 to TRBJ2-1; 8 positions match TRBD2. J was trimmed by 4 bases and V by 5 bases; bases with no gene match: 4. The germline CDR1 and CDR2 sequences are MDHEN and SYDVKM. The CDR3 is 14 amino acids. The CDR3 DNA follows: TGTGCCAGCAGTAGTAGCGGGAAATACAATGAGCAGTTCTTC. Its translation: CASSSSGKYNEQFF.

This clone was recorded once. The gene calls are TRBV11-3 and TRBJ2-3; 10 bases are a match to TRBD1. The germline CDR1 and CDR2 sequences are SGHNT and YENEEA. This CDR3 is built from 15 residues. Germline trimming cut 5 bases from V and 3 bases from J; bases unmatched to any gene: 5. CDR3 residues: CASSPGQGKTDTQYF. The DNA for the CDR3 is TGTGCCAGCAGCCCGGGACAGGGGAAGACAGATACGCAGTATTTT.

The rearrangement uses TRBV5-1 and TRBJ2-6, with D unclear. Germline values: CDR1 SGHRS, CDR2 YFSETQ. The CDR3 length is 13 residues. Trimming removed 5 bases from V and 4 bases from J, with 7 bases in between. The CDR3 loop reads CASREPGANVLTF. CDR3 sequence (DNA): TGCGCCAGCAGGGAACCAGGGGCCAACGTCCTGACTTTC.

The CDR3 nucleotides read TGCGCCAGCAATCGGGAGCGGGGGAATGAGCAGTTCTTC. As protein: CASNRERGNEQFF. The chain links TRBV10-1 to TRBJ2-1; 8 bases map to TRBD2. V was pared by 7 bases and J by 7 bases, with 6 bases of the junction left unmatched. Germline V CDR1 and CDR2: WNHNN, SYGVQD (reference sequence). This CDR3 is built from 13 residues.

The CDR3, as DNA: TGTGCCAGCAGCAAATCGGGTGGAACGGGGGCCAACGTCCTGACTTTC. Encoded protein: CASSKSGGTGANVLTF. This chain connects TRBV7-2 to TRBJ2-6; D not certain. V was cut by 5 bases and J by 4 bases, with 15 bases left in between. The CDR3 contains 16 residues. CDR1 is SGHTA and CDR2 is FQGNSA in the germline V gene.

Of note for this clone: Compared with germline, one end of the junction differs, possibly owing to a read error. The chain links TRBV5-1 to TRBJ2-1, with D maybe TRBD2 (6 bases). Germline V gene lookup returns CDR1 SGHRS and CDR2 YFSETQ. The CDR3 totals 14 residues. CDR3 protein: CASRLEGRYNEQFF. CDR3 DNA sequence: TGCGCCAGCAGATTGGAGGGACGGTACAATGAGCAGTTCTTC.

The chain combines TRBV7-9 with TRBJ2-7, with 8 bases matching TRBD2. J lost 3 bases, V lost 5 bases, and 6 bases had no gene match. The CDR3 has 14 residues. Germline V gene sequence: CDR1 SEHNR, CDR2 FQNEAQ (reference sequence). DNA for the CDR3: TGTGCCAGCAGCCCCGGGACTAGAAGCTACGAGCAGTACTTC. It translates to CASSPGTRSYEQYF. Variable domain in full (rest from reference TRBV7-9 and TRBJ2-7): DTGVSQNPRHKITKRGQNVTFRCDPISEHNRLYWYRQTLGQGPEFLTYFQNEAQLEKSRLLSDRFSAERPKGSFSTLEIQRTEQGDSAMYLCASSPGTRSYEQYFGPGTRLTVT.

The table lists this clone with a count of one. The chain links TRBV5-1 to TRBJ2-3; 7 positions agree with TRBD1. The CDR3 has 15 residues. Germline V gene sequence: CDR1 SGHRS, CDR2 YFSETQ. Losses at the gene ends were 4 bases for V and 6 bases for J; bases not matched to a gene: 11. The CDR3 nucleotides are TGCGCCAGCAGCCTGAGGGGGCTCAGTAAGGATACGCAGTATTTT. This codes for CASSLRGLSKDTQYF.

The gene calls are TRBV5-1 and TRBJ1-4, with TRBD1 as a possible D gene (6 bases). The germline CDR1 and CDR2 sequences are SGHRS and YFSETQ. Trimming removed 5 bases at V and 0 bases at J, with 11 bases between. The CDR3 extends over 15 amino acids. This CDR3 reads CASRPGHPTNEKLFF. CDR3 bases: TGCGCCAGCAGGCCGGGACACCCAACTAATGAAAAACTGTTTTTT.

CDR3 DNA: TGTGCCAGCAGCCCAAGGGGGTTTGAAGGTGAAGCTTTCTTT. Translating gives CASSPRGFEGEAFF. The chain carries TRBV7-9 and TRBJ1-1, with a possible D match to TRBD1 (6 bases). Germline CDR1 SEHNR, CDR2 FQNEAQ (reference sequence). Trimming removed 5 bases at V and 7 bases at J, with 17 bases between. The CDR3 is 14 amino acids.